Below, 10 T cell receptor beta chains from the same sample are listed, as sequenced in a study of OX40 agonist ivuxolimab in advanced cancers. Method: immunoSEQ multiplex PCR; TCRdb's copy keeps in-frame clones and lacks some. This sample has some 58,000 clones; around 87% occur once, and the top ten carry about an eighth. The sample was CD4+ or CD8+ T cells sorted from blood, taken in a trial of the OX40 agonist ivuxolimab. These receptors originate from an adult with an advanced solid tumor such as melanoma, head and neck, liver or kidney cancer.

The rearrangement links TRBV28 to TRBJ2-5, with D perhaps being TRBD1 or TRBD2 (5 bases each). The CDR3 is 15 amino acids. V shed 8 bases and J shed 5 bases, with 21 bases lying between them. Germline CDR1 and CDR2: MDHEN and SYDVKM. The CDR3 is CASGTFGGSGETQYF. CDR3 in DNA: TGTGCCAGCGGAACTTTTGGGGGATCGGGGGAGACCCAGTACTTC.

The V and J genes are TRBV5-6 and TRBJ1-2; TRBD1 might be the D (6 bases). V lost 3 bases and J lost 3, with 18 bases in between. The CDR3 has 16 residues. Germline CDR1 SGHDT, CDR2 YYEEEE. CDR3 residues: CASSSWGQPKDYGYTF. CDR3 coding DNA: TGTGCCAGCAGCTCCTGGGGACAACCCAAGGACTATGGCTACACCTTC.

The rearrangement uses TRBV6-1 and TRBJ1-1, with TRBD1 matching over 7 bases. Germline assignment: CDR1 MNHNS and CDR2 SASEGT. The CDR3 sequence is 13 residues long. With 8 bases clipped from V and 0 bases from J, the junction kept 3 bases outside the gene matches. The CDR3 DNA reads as TGTGCCAGCCTGGGACAGATGAACACTGAAGCTTTCTTT. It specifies CASLGQMNTEAFF.

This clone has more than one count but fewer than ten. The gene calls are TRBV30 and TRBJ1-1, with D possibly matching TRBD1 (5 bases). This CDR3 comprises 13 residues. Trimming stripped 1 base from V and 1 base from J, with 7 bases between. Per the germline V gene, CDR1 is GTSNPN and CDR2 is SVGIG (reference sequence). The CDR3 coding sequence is TGTGCCTGGAGTGGACAGCCGAACACTGAAGCTTTCTTT. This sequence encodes CAWSGQPNTEAFF.

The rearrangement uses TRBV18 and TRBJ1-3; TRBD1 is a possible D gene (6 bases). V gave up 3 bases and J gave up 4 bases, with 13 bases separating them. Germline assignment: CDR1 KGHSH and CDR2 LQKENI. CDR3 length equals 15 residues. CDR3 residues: CASSPSTGGGNTIYF. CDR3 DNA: TGTGCCAGCTCACCTTCGACGGGGGGCGGAAACACCATATATTTT.

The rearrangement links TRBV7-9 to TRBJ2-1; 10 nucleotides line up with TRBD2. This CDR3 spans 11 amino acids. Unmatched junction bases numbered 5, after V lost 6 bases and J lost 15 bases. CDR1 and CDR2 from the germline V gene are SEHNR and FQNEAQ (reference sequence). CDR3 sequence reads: CASSELAGWFF. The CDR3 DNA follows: TGTGCCAGCAGTGAACTAGCGGGATGGTTCTTC.

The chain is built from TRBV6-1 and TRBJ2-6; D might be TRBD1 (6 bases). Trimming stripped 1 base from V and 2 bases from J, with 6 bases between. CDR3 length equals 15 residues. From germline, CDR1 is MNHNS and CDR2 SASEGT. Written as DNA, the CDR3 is TGTGCCAGCAGTGAAGGACAGGCTGGGGCCAACGTCCTGACTTTC. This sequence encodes CASSEGQAGANVLTF.

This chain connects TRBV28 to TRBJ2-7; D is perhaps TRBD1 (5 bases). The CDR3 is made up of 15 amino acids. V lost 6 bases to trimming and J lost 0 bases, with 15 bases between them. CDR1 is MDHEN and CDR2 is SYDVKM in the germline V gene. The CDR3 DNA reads TGTGCCAGCAGCGATTATCGTCAGGGCTCCTACGAGCAGTACTTC. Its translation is CASSDYRQGSYEQYF.

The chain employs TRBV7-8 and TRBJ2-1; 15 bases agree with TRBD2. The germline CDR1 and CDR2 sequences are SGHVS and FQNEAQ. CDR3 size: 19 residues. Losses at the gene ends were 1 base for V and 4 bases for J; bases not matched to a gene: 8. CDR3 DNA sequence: TGTGCCAGCAGCTTAGGCCGAGGGACTAGCGGGAGGAAGTACAATGAGCAGTTCTTC. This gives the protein CASSLGRGTSGRKYNEQFF.

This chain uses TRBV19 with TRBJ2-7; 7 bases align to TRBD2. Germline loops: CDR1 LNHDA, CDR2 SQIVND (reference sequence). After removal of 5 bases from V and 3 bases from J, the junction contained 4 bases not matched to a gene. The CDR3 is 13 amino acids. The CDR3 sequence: CASSRTSDYEQYF. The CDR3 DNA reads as TGTGCCAGTAGTCGAACTAGCGACTACGAGCAGTACTTC.